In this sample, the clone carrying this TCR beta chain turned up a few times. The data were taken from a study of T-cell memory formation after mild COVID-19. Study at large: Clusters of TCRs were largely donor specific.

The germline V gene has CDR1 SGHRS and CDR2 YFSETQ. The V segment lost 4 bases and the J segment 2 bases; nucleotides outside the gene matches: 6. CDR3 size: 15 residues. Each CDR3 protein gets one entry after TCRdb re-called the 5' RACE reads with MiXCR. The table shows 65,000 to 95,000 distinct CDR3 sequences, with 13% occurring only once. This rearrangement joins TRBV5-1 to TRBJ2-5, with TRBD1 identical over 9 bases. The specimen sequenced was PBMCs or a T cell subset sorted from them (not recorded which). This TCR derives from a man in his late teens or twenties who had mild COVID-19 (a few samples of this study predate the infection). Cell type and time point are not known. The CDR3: CASSTGTGSQETQYF. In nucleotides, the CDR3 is TGCGCCAGCAGCACCGGGACAGGGAGTCAAGAGACCCAGTACTTC.